This T cell receptor (beta chain) was documented in a study of CD8 T cells in Susac syndrome. An amount of RNA that ranged from roughly 0.5 to 1 ug was reverse transcribed with random hexamers. An immunoSEQ multiplex PCR generated amplified TCR beta CDR3 products spanning 54 Vbeta and 13 Jbeta. Using its own MiXCR run on the immunoSEQ multiplex PCR reads, TCRdb lists one record per CDR3 protein. In the table there are a few hundred thousand distinct CDR3 sequences, about 90% of which are singletons. Trimming removed 1 base at V and 2 bases at J, with 5 bases between. Germline-derived CDR1 and CDR2 are GTSNPN and SVGIG (reference sequence). The CDR3 contains 12 residues. Negative isolation yielded the CD8+ and CD4+ T cells, while FACS enriched the TEMRA cells.

This TCR derives from a human donor with multiple sclerosis. The sequenced material came from CD4+ T cells from PBMCs. The chain uses TRBV30 and TRBJ1-2; D gene unclear. The CDR3 coding sequence is TGTGCCTGGAGTGATGACAACTATGGCTACACCTTC. It encodes CAWSDDNYGYTF.